A single sample gave rise to the 24 T cell receptor beta chains below, sequenced in a study of cytomegalovirus exposure and HLA in healthy donors. The PCR had 60 Vbeta and 13 Jbeta primers. The protocol was immunoSEQ multiplex PCR, while the TCRdb copy is restricted to in-frame clones and leaves out a portion. This sample has some 150,000 clones, with about 80% found just once. The sample comprised PBMCs. These TCRs come from a man aged 30 to 45 in good health and CMV-seronegative.

The chain joins TRBV6-6 to TRBJ1-1; 8 bases match TRBD1. The V and J ends lost 6 bases and 5 bases, in that order; junction bases with no gene match: 8. The CDR3 is 14 residues long. The germline V gene has CDR1 MNHNY and CDR2 SVGAGI (reference sequence). Here the CDR3 reads CASSQDREGTEAFF. Here the CDR3 DNA reads TGTGCCAGCAGCCAGGACAGGGAGGGGACTGAAGCTTTCTTT.

This clone was recorded only once. The chain joins TRBV5-4 to TRBJ2-7; 8 positions agree with TRBD1. Trimming cost V 5 bases and J 2 bases; bases outside gene matches: 6. This CDR3 spans 14 amino acids. Germline CDR1 reads SGHNT; CDR2 reads YYREEE (reference sequence). The CDR3 coding sequence is TGTGCCAGCAGTTCAGGGGGCCCTGCCTACGAGCAGTACTTC. Translation gives CASSSGGPAYEQYF.

The rearrangement links TRBV25-1 to TRBJ2-3; no reliable D call. CDR3 size: 13 residues. CDR1 and CDR2 from the germline V gene are MGHDK and SYGVNS. The V and J ends lost 3 bases and 3 bases respectively, with 7 bases between them. This CDR3 is CASSEIRTDTQYF. The DNA for the CDR3 is TGTGCCAGCAGTGAGATCAGAACAGATACGCAGTATTTT.

The chain carries TRBV5-6 and TRBJ2-3; weak D call: TRBD2 (6 bases). This CDR3 is built from 14 residues. Between the trimmed V and J ends, which lost 5 bases and 2 bases, there was a span of 12 bases. CDR1 SGHDT and CDR2 YYEEEE come from the germline V gene. The CDR3 DNA follows: TGTGCCAGCAGTTCCTGGGGGGTCACAGATACGCAGTATTTT. Amino acid sequence: CASSSWGVTDTQYF. Based on the CDR3 plus reference TRBV5-6 and TRBJ2-3, the full variable domain is DAGVTQSPTHLIKTRGQQVTLRCSPKSGHDTVSWYQQALGQGPQFIFQYYEEEERQRGNFPDRFSGHQFPNYSSELNVNALLLGDSALYLCASSSWGVTDTQYFGPGTRLTVL.

The chain recombines TRBV11-2 with TRBJ2-2; the D is unclear. Trimming took 0 bases from V and 6 from J, leaving 5 bases between them. This CDR3 region has 13 residues. Germline V gives CDR1 SGHAT, CDR2 FQNNGV. CDR3 sequence: CASSLDRAGELFF. CDR3 in DNA: TGTGCCAGCAGCTTAGATCGCGCCGGGGAGCTGTTTTTT.

This clone was picked up a small number of times. One end of the junction does not line up with germline, which may come from a read error. The genes are TRBV7-9 and TRBJ1-2; 7 nucleotides agree with TRBD1. The CDR3 totals 12 residues. Per germline, CDR1 SEHNR and CDR2 FQNEAQ (reference sequence). CDR3 DNA: TGTGCCAGCAGCCCCCCCGACAGGGCTGTGGGCTTC. This codes for CASSPPDRAVGF.

For this clone: The same CDR3 arises from other DNA sequences in this sample as well. The chain joins TRBV18 to TRBJ2-1, with 9 bases lining up with TRBD2. Germline trimming cut 3 bases from V and 7 bases from J; bases unmatched to any gene: 7. This CDR3 comprises 15 residues. Germline V lookup: CDR1 KGHSH, CDR2 LQKENI. This CDR3 reads CASSPLAGENNEQFF. The CDR3 nucleotides read TGTGCCAGCTCACCCTTAGCGGGAGAGAATAATGAGCAGTTCTTC.

This sequence joins TRBV29-1 and TRBJ2-5; D perhaps matches TRBD2 (6 bases). Trimming removed 1 base at V and 7 bases at J, with 10 bases between. Per germline, CDR1 SQVTM and CDR2 ANQGSEA. This CDR3 has 12 amino acids. CDR3 DNA: TGCAGCGTTGAAGGGGGGGTGGGGACCCAGTACTTC. Translated: CSVEGGVGTQYF.

As for this clone: Other nucleotide sequences in the sample specify the same CDR3. This chain joins TRBV29-1 and TRBJ2-1, with D perhaps TRBD2 (6 bases). Germline-derived CDR1 and CDR2 are SQVTM and ANQGSEA. The CDR3 length is 14 residues. With 7 bases removed from V and 4 bases from J, the gap between germline ends came to 17 bases. The CDR3 region is CSAEGRITYNEQFF. The DNA of the CDR3 is TGCAGCGCGGAGGGCAGGATTACATACAATGAGCAGTTCTTC.

The chain combines TRBV5-1 with TRBJ2-1; 7 bases are shared with TRBD2. V dropped 4 bases and J dropped 5; count of bases not matched to a gene: 6. The germline gives CDR1 SGHRS, CDR2 YFSETQ. The CDR3 covers 14 residues. CDR3 protein: CASSRSGLDNEQFF. The CDR3 DNA is TGCGCCAGCAGCCGATCTGGACTAGACAATGAGCAGTTCTTC.

The CDR3 reads CATSRAASGRGEQYF. CDR3 DNA sequence: TGTGCCACCAGCAGGGCGGCTAGCGGGAGAGGCGAGCAGTACTTC. The J gene is TRBJ2-7, the V gene TRBV15, with 10 bases identical to TRBD2. J gave up 6 bases and V 3 bases, and 8 bases lay outside the gene matches. The germline V gene has CDR1 LNHNV and CDR2 YYDKDF (reference sequence). The CDR3 is 15 residues long.

In its sample, this clone was seen a few times. The chain is built from TRBV6-1 and TRBJ2-7, with D possibly TRBD2 on 5 matching bases. The CDR3 sequence is 18 residues long. The ends were cut back, 3 bases at V and 0 bases at J, with 21 bases in the middle. Germline CDR1 and CDR2: MNHNS and SASEGT. CDR3 sequence reads: CASSEREPPRLSSYEQYF. The CDR3 DNA is TGTGCCAGCAGTGAGAGGGAGCCTCCCCGCTTAAGCTCCTACGAGCAGTACTTC.

The chain combines TRBV7-8 with TRBJ2-1; the match to TRBD1 covers 10 bases. CDR1 SGHVS and CDR2 FQNEAQ come from the germline V gene. The CDR3 loop spans 15 amino acids. Trimming took 5 bases from V and 1 from J; bases not matched to a gene: 2. CDR3 sequence: CASSRTGGSYNEQFF. The CDR3 DNA follows: TGTGCCAGCAGCCGGACAGGGGGTTCCTACAATGAGCAGTTCTTC.

The V gene is TRBV11-2, the J gene TRBJ1-5; D gene uncertain. With 5 bases removed from V and 9 bases from J, the gap between germline ends came to 14 bases. Germline V CDR1 and CDR2: SGHAT, FQNNGV. The length of the CDR3 is 13 residues. The CDR3 DNA reads as TGTGCCAGCAGCCCGGCGGGTAGCCGGCCCCAGCATTTT. It codes for CASSPAGSRPQHF. Based on the CDR3 plus reference TRBV11-2 and TRBJ1-5, the full variable domain is EAGVAQSPRYKIIEKRQSVAFWCNPISGHATLYWYQQILGQGPKLLIQFQNNGVVDDSQLPKDRFSAERLKGVDSTLKIQPAKLEDSAVYLCASSPAGSRPQHFGDGTRLSIL.

The chain links TRBV21-1 to TRBJ2-2; the D call in the table, TRBD1, was not verified against the DNA. TRBV21-1 is flagged as a pseudogene. This CDR3 contains 19 residues. DNA for the CDR3: TGTGCCAGCAGCCCGGCGACAGGTAATCCCACTAAAAGCACCGGGGAGCTGTTTTTT. Protein sequence: CASSPATGNPTKSTGELFF.

The chain carries TRBV28 and TRBJ2-1; TRBD2 aligns across 10 bases. Per the germline V gene, CDR1 is MDHEN and CDR2 is SYDVKM. This CDR3 has 15 residues. Trimming removed 3 bases from V and 6 bases from J; junction bases left unmatched: 5. The CDR3 nucleotides read TGTGCCAGCAGTTTGGAGCGGGGGGGCCCCAATGAGCAGTTCTTC. It yields the protein CASSLERGGPNEQFF.

This clone was recorded only once. The chain couples TRBV5-1 to TRBJ1-2, with TRBD1 as a possible D gene (6 bases). Germline CDR1 and CDR2: SGHRS and YFSETQ. The CDR3 loop spans 17 amino acids. V was trimmed by 6 bases and J by 4 bases, leaving 25 bases between them. The CDR3 bases are TGCGCCAGCACCCTTGGAGTCGGGGGGGCAAATTTCTATGGCTACACCTTC. The encoded protein is CASTLGVGGANFYGYTF.

This clone was observed a few times. The V and J genes are TRBV9 and TRBJ1-2; 8 bases are a match to TRBD1. Germline V gene sequence: CDR1 SGDLS, CDR2 YYNGEE. CDR3 length: 15 residues. Trimming removed 3 bases from V and 4 bases from J; junction bases left unmatched: 8. The CDR3 loop is CASSARDRPPYGYTF. DNA for the CDR3: TGTGCCAGCAGCGCCCGGGACAGGCCACCCTATGGCTACACCTTC.

This clone came up once. The CDR3 reads CASSEASGGYETQYF. CDR3 DNA: TGTGCCAGCAGTGAAGCGTCGGGGGGGTATGAGACCCAGTACTTC. This sequence joins TRBV2 and TRBJ2-5; 8 bases are a match to TRBD2. The CDR3 has 15 residues. Per the germline V gene, CDR1 is SNHLY and CDR2 is FYNNEI. J lost 5 bases, V lost 0 bases, and 5 bases had no gene match.

The J gene is TRBJ2-7, the V gene TRBV19; 7 nucleotides line up with TRBD2. Per germline, CDR1 LNHDA and CDR2 SQIVND (reference sequence). The J segment lost 3 bases and the V segment lost 4 bases, leaving 6 bases of the junction unmatched. This CDR3 contains 14 residues. CDR3 sequence reads: CASSTTSTIYEQYF. The CDR3 coding sequence is TGTGCCAGTAGTACGACTAGCACGATCTACGAGCAGTACTTC.

With respect to this clone: The germline gene is not matched at one end of the junction; a read error may be the cause. The chain combines TRBV28 with TRBJ1-6; 7 bases line up with TRBD1. CDR1 is MDHEN and CDR2 is SYDVKM in the germline V gene. This CDR3 has 15 residues. CDR3 nucleotide sequence: TGTGCCCGCAGTTTAACGGACAGGATTAATTCACCCCTCCACTTT. This sequence encodes CARSLTDRINSPLHF. The full variable domain, in which reference TRBV28 and TRBJ1-6 provide the parts outside the CDR3, is DVKVTQSSRYLVKRTGEKVFLECVQDMDHENMFWYRQDPGLGLRLIYFSYDVKMKEKGDIPEGYSVSREKKERFSLILESASTNQTSMYLCARSLTDRINSPLHFGNGTRLTVT.

This clone was picked up one time. The chain employs TRBV7-9 and TRBJ2-7, with 10 bases identical to TRBD1. The V and J ends lost 1 base and 4 bases, in that order; junction bases with no gene match: 13. The CDR3 consists of 18 residues. Germline V gene data show CDR1 as SEHNR and CDR2 as FQNEAQ (reference sequence). This CDR3 reads CASSLGGGDRGREYEQYF. Written as DNA, the CDR3 is TGTGCCAGCAGCTTAGGTGGCGGGGACAGGGGAAGGGAATACGAGCAGTACTTC.

The chain combines TRBV28 with TRBJ2-3; the match to TRBD1 covers 9 bases. The J segment lost 5 bases and the V segment lost 10 bases, leaving 7 bases of the junction unmatched. The CDR3 consists of 13 residues. From germline, CDR1 is MDHEN and CDR2 SYDVKM. The CDR3 bases are TGTGCCACCAGACAGGGGGTCGAAGATACGCAGTATTTT. The encoded protein is CATRQGVEDTQYF.

The gene calls are TRBV30 and TRBJ2-3; D possibly corresponds to TRBD2 (7 bases). Germline-derived CDR1 and CDR2 are GTSNPN and SVGIG (reference sequence). This CDR3 is 13 amino acids long. Trimming stripped 3 bases from V and 1 base from J, with 8 bases between. The CDR3 region is CAWRGGGTDTQYF. CDR3 sequence (DNA): TGTGCCTGGAGAGGGGGGGGCACAGATACGCAGTATTTT.